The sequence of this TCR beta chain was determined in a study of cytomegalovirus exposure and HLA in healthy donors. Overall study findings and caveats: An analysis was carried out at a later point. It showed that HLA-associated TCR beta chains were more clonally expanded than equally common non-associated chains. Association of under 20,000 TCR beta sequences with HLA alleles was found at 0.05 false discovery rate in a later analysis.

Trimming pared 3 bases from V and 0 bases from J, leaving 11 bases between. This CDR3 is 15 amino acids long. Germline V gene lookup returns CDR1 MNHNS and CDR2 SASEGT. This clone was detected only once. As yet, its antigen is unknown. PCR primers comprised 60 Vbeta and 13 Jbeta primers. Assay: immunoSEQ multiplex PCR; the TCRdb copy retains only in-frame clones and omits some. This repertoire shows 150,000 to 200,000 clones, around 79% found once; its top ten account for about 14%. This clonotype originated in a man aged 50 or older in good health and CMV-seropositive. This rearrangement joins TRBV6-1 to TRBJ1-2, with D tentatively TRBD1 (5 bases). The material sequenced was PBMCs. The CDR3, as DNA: TGTGCCAGCAGTGACCGGGGACTTCCTAACTATGGCTACACCTTC. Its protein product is CASSDRGLPNYGYTF.